The clone carrying this T cell receptor beta chain was observed at least ten times. Its target is not known. Amplification of TCR beta CDR3 regions was performed using RNA transcripts as template. Researchers ran a first-round RT-PCR on the TCR CDR3 using the HTBI primer set. TCRdb analysed the multiplex PCR reads with MiXCR anew, one entry per CDR3 protein. Among 250,000 to 300,000 distinct CDR3 sequences, about 16% were seen once, and the ten largest hold roughly 31%. Trimming cost V 5 bases and J 7 bases; bases outside gene matches: 10. The germline V gene has CDR1 MDHEN and CDR2 SYDVKM. This CDR3 spans 17 amino acids. Subjects aged 18 to 65 presented with newly diagnosed hyperthyroidism of less than 2 months' duration. The study excluded patients with uncontrolled infection, other autoimmune disease, pregnancy or lactation. The sample originates from a study of T cells in Graves' hyperthyroidism and ophthalmopathy. Study background: Peripheral blood collection took place at initial diagnosis, before any treatment. Study-wide points: Median prediction lead before ophthalmopathy onset was around seven months with the model.

The sequencing sample was made of blood. The genes are TRBV28 and TRBJ2-5, with TRBD2 identical over 16 bases. This clonotype originated in a woman between 45 and 60 years old with Graves' hyperthyroidism that later progressed to Graves' ophthalmopathy. The CDR3 bases are TGTGCCAGCAGTACGGGGACTAGCGGGAGGGTTTATGGGACCCAGTACTTC. This codes for CASSTGTSGRVYGTQYF.